A single sample is the source of the 3 T cell receptor beta chains below, sequenced in a study of blood T cells in healthy people across ages. Through a sample-barcoded 5' primer and a J-beta primer mix, a second PCR was run for about 6 to 11 cycles. TCRdb reprocessed the 5' RACE reads via MiXCR and lists one record per CDR3 protein. The table has more than 800,000 distinct CDR3 sequences, around 28% seen once. The sequenced sample consisted of blood. These receptors came from an elderly woman in good health.

This clonotype was observed a single time. The chain combines TRBV25-1 with TRBJ2-4, with a possible D match to TRBD1 (6 bases). Germline V CDR1 and CDR2: MGHDK, SYGVNS. V lost 5 bases to trimming and J lost 13 bases, with 12 bases between them. This CDR3 spans 11 amino acids. The CDR3 loop is CASSFGQQQYF. CDR3 nucleotide sequence: TGTGCCAGCAGTTTTGGACAGCAGCAGTACTTC.

This clonotype has ten or more counts. The gene calls are TRBV6-2 or TRBV6-3 and TRBJ1-5; weak D call: TRBD1 (5 bases). The CDR3 has 15 amino acids. Germline V gene sequence: CDR1 MNHEY, CDR2 SVGEGT. V lost 5 bases and J lost 0, with 11 bases in between. The CDR3 reads CASSAWGNSNQPQHF. The CDR3 region has the DNA TGTGCCAGCAGTGCCTGGGGCAATAGCAATCAGCCCCAGCATTTT.

Many counts were recorded for this clonotype. This chain uses TRBV7-2 with TRBJ1-6; the D gene is possibly TRBD1 (6 bases). This CDR3 region has 15 residues. Trimming took off 7 bases at V and 11 bases at J, with 21 bases between the two ends. The V gene's germline CDR1 is SGHTA and CDR2 FQGNSA. CDR3 loop: CASKLSSTGLTPLHF. The CDR3 DNA reads TGTGCCAGCAAGCTTTCCTCTACAGGGTTGACACCCCTCCACTTT.